This T cell receptor (beta chain) was obtained from a study of beta chain features in type 1 diabetes (dated by TCRdb to the late 2010s). In the study overall: Mean age, gender distribution, total cell number and subset yield were not different between patients and healthy donors. A total of approximately 100,000,000 sorted cells were examined across all samples, and the number of cells per subset was strongly correlated with RNA yield. The study compared TCRB repertoires of sorted circulating CD4+ T cell subsets between recently diagnosed type 1 diabetes patients and matched healthy donors. Whereas all 30 or so donors provided naive and central memory subsets, regulatory and stem cell-like memory subsets were isolated from just 8 patients and about 8 healthy donors. Beyond this particular receptor, the publication reports: Only small numbers of individuals were included in the HLA sub-analyses, which left unresolved whether HLA type had any influence on TCRB rearrangement. In all four CD4+ subsets, TCRB CDR3 length was moderately but significantly shorter in type 1 diabetes patients. PCR may preferentially amplify shorter templates, but because patient and control samples were amplified and corrected together, any resulting skew would affect both groups equally. Naive, central memory and regulatory TCRB repertoires appeared to be more similar among patients than among healthy donors. Patients with type 1 diabetes made fewer insertions and deleted more nucleotides at VDJ recombination sites, implying thymic rearrangement abnormalities. Because cDNA was sequenced instead of genomic DNA, activated cells with high expression could be over-represented, although the groups did not differ in activation or CD3 levels.

A single peripheral blood draw of around 0.11 L on average was collected from each donor into heparinised tubes. Using a panel that included CD45RO, CCR7, CD25, CD127, CD95 and CD27, naive, central memory, regulatory and stem cell-like memory CD4+ T cells were sorted on a BD FACSAria II. All sorted populations exceeded 95% purity. PBMCs were isolated immediately by Lymphoprep density gradient centrifugation and stained directly without culture. To minimize batch effects, samples were stained and sorted in pairs, one healthy donor with one patient per experiment. Remarks on this clone: Its specific antigen is unknown. Base qualities are not at hand, and no much larger clone is one base apart.

The entire amount of isolated RNA was reverse transcribed using the High Capacity cDNA Reverse Transcription Kit, so the sequenced TCRB transcripts were expressed ones. Deep immunoSEQ sequencing was performed on naive, central memory and regulatory T cell samples, with an average of around 3.5 million total reads per sample. Sorted cells were lysed in RLT buffer and RNA was extracted with DNase-treated RNeasy Micro or Mini kits, depending on cell number. To prevent cross-contamination, each cell subset was processed individually, whereas patient and healthy donor samples were processed jointly. TCRB sequences were amplified from cDNA with the immunoSEQ multiplex PCR, producing 87-bp fragments spanning the CDR3 region. Sequencing of the amplicons was done on the Illumina HiSeq platform. Per the source publication's procedure: PCR bias was computationally corrected using synthetic template baselines, reads within Hamming distance 2 were collapsed, and singletons that could not be merged were discarded. Reads were aligned against IMGT so that V, D and J genes, CDR3 length and insertions or deletions at six rearrangement sites could be assigned. Within each subset, clonotype counts were normalized to sorted cell number, and only after that were true diversity and Gini coefficients computed with the tcR R package. Repertoire sharing was quantified using the overlap coefficient calculated on TCRB nucleotide sequences. Out-of-frame TCRB sequences from naive cells were analyzed to stand in for the pre-selection repertoire. What TCRdb holds here is the immuneACCESS table cut down to in-frame rearrangements. Part of the clones is not present; checked against another copy, under half of the missing clones reflect an unresolved V gene, and the others are unexplained. The V and J calls and clone size come from that table; D and trimming were worked out from the DNA. Counted in this sample were hundreds of thousands of clones; around 12% of them appeared once. Around 0.02% of the sample is taken by the ten largest.

For CDR1 and CDR2, the germline V gene (reference sequence) lists LNHDA and SQIVND. V and J are trimmed by 2 bases and 12 bases, and the gene matches miss 12 bases of the junction. Spanning cysteine to phenylalanine, the CDR3 consists of 15 amino acids. The DNA shown is the 45-base CDR3, in frame from base 1. The TCR was taken from a man younger than 30 in good health. The chain is encoded by TRBV19 joined to TRBJ2-1, with 8 central nucleotides matching TRBD1. The sample was naive CD4+ T cells from blood. Per the publication, the cell subset or site label means: true naive CD4+ T cells. The CDR3 here reads CASSIQGTGFLGQFF. The bases are TGTGCCAGTAGTATACAAGGGACAGGATTTTTGGGGCAGTTCTTC.